This T cell receptor beta chain was identified in a study of cytomegalovirus exposure and HLA in healthy donors (dated by TCRdb to 2017 to 2019). General notes on the study: According to an earlier analysis of 450 to 650 of the donors, about 179 million T cells yielded roughly 100 million unique TCR beta sequences and about 300 Gb of sequence data. An early release covering roughly 600 HLA-typed donors comprised about 290 gigabases of sequencing data and around 85 million unique TCR sequences. Of the 398 genotyped donors, about 80% fell in the genetic ancestry cluster associated with self-reported Caucasian donors. The study aimed to test whether signatures of past pathogen exposure could be identified by cataloging public T cell receptors. The study profiled the T cell repertoires of hundreds of subjects by immunosequencing and related them to cytomegalovirus serostatus. A separate validation cohort of roughly 120 different subjects was used in addition to the roughly 620-subject first cohort. To predict cytomegalovirus infection status, the study combined high-throughput TCR immunosequencing, statistical association of individual TCRs with disease status, and machine learning. To study patterns of TCR occurrence, a later analysis re-analyzed previously published TCR beta repertoires from several hundred donors and added high-resolution HLA genotyping. The later analysis used no new phenotypic data to find candidate immune exposures, relying instead on TCR beta sequences and their occurrence across donors. An earlier analysis of roughly 600 of the donors used high-throughput TCR beta sequencing to judge whether each TCR beta V gene segment behaved as functional or pseudogenic. Donor age, sex, ethnicity and CMV serostatus were compiled together with the repertoire data. A later genetic analysis took genome-wide SNP genotypes for about three fifths of the 666 donors and used that subset as a discovery cohort. All discovery cohort repertoires had been generated on a single sequencing platform. Class I and class II HLA loci were covered by the typing at four-digit resolution. The number of typed donors differed by locus: roughly 629-640 for A, B, C, DRB1 and DQB1; approximately 530 for DQA1; 606 for DPA1; and about 450 for DPB1. Roughly 5 DR-DQ haplotypes were handled as single units for association and clustering because linkage in the cohort was strong. On average, roughly 250,000 unique TCR beta nucleotide sequences were sequenced per donor among 398 genotyped donors of the cohort, with roughly 18% of those sequences being non-productive.

The cohort consisted of 600 to 700 healthy bone marrow donors. At the time of sampling, all cohort members were nominally healthy, though unrecorded immune exposures were likely present. The donor tested CMV seronegative, placing the donor among the 350 or so seronegative members of the cohort. A peripheral blood sample was provided by each donor, and peripheral blood mononuclear cells were used for TCR beta sequencing. The Qiagen DNeasy Blood Extraction Kit was used to extract genomic DNA from the blood cell samples. Points on this clone: Its antigen remains unidentified. No base quality values were provided; no much bigger clone lies one nucleotide off.

Broad study findings and their caveats: An earlier analysis of around 540 of the donors showed that most TCR beta V segments appeared in productive rearrangements either about 87% or about 30% of the time, which broadly matched IMGT annotations. Because some donors lacked HLA typing at each locus, the association tests relied only on the typed subset. In a later genetic analysis, a missense DCLRE1C variant was associated with V-gene and J-gene trimming of TCR beta chains, and the association was replicated in an independent cohort. The classifier was reported to diagnose cytomegalovirus status with high specificity and sensitivity in both the original cohort and the validation cohort. A further reported finding was that TCR beta sequences accurately predicted the HLA-A and HLA-B alleles for most subjects in the first cohort. In a later analysis, several top co-occurrence clusters were reported to appear linked to parvovirus B19, influenza, CMV and Epstein-Barr virus. The presence/absence analyses assumed that sequencing depth was roughly uniform across donors, and that assumption may not be true. Compared with the roughly 710-donor mean, donors in an Asian-associated ancestry cluster had fewer N-insertions in productive TCRs, according to a later genetic analysis. Correlated functional status among segregating V segments might reflect linkage disequilibrium, but an unknown experimental factor could not be ruled out. The earlier analysis of approximately 590 of the donors excluded approximately 15 rarely observed V segments, including chromosome 9 orphons, because counts were too low. A later analysis found that HLA-associated TCR beta chains were more clonally expanded and had lower generation probabilities than equally common non-associated chains. CMV serostatus was the only immune exposure information available for the cohort. When HLA alleles, especially DR and DQ, strongly co-occurred, attributing TCR associations to individual alleles was difficult. A cluster of highly shared sequence variants was judged likely to represent a technical artifact of the sequencing pipeline. According to a later analysis, most CMV-associated TCR beta chains appeared to be HLA-restricted, and the HLA associations seemed to be driven largely by CMV exposure. The cohort was sequenced for TCR beta chains only, and without alpha or paired-chain data the features that could be detected were limited. Most TCR sequences were seen in very few donors, while some public TCRs were found in many individuals. In a later analysis, some 17,000 TCR beta sequences were associated with specific HLA alleles at a false discovery rate of 0.05. The authors suggested that the approach could potentially be generalized to other disease states and immunological phenotypes. Some IMGT-functional V segments, including TRBV6-2 and TRBV6-3, could not be told apart with the 87-base-pair reads, so those segments were excluded. In vitro tests confirmed that three of the cytomegalovirus-associated TCR beta chains recognize cytomegalovirus antigens. In the study, around 150 TCR beta chains were listed as associated with cytomegalovirus. A later analysis found that TCR association rates varied across HLA loci, with DRB1 alleles showing the most associated TCRs and HLA-C alleles the fewest.

Relative to germline, V is missing 8 bases and J is missing 1 base, with 8 bases of the junction outside any gene match. For CDR1 and CDR2, the germline V gene (reference sequence) lists MNHEY and SMNVEV. Reading from cysteine to phenylalanine, the CDR3 counts 14 amino acids. The sequence is cut down to CDR3 DNA, 42 bases in frame from base 1. The library was generated by the immunoSEQ multiplex PCR assay. For the multiplex PCR, a mixture combining 60 forward primers for TCR Vbeta segments and 13 reverse primers for TCR Jbeta segments was used. A multiplex PCR assay on genomic DNA amplified the CDR3 region of rearranged TCR beta genes. On the Illumina HiSeq System, the amplified TCR beta libraries were sequenced as 87-base-pair reads. Regarding the original processing steps: In a later analysis, approximately 74 million unique TCR beta chains were counted across the 500 to 700 repertoires, and roughly 9.9 million of these chains were shared by at least two donors. Raw reads were error-corrected and collapsed into unique sequences by a nearest-neighbor algorithm in which closely related sequences were merged to remove PCR and sequencing errors. Alignment of CDR3 sequences to IMGT reference sequences was used to assign V, D and J gene segments. For a sequence to be retained, at least a six-nucleotide match to both a V gene segment and a J gene segment was required. A rearrangement was called productive if the CDR3 had no stop codons and remained in frame with V and J, and every other rearrangement was called non-productive. Following IMGT convention, CDR3 was defined as the stretch from the second conserved V-encoded cysteine to the conserved J-encoded phenylalanine. The earlier analysis of about 570 of the donors excluded any sequence lacking an unambiguous match to a single V gene segment. An earlier analysis of several hundred of the donors called V segments functional above 56.7% productive rearrangements and segregating when the between-donor standard deviation exceeded 5%. A statistical classification framework was built to diagnose cytomegalovirus status from the catalog of TCR beta chain sequences. A later analysis assigned V and J genes by comparing TCR nucleotide sequences with IMGT/GENE-DB human TR gene sequences. In a later analysis, CDR3 sequences and most-parsimonious VDJ recombination scenarios were assigned using the TCRdist pipeline. A later analysis defined each TCR beta chain by its CDR3 amino acid sequence plus V-gene family, and excluded reads lacking a unique V-gene family. To address suspected cross-contamination and a sequencing artifact, a later analysis removed a few hundred highly shared, low-generation-probability nucleotide sequences. In a later analysis, a clonal expansion index for each public chain was calculated from normalized within-repertoire ranks of inferred template counts. Generation probabilities in a later analysis came from a VDJ recombination model fitted to out-of-frame rearrangements, and those results were checked against IGoR. In a later analysis, TCR-TCR, TCR-HLA and TCR-CMV co-occurrence was scored with hypergeometric tests, and a repertoire-size bias correction was applied to TCR pairs. A later analysis estimated false discovery rates by permuting HLA or CMV assignments 20 times. In a later analysis, co-occurring TCRs were grouped using DBSCAN, with TCRdist sequence similarity added in when clustering inside HLA-allele-positive subsets. Repertoires with fewer than 30,000 or more than 120,000 public chains were left out of co-occurrence clustering, as were four to six repertoires with anomalous nucleotide sharing. TCRdb retrieved this table from immuneACCESS and kept in-frame rearrangements only. Not all clones are present; in checked studies, unresolved V genes account for under half, and no reason is known for the remainder. For V, J and clone size, that table is used; D and trimming come from the DNA. Across this sample there are 97,000 or so clones, with roughly 70% seen only once. The ten biggest clones cover around 2.3% of the sample.

The sample comprised PBMCs. The sequence was obtained from a man aged 50 to 60 in good health and CMV-seronegative. The rearranged segments are TRBV27 and TRBJ2-7; 7 bases in the middle match TRBD2. The nucleotide sequence reads TGTGCCAGCGGTTGGGAGGGAGGGTCCTACGAGCAGTACTTC. It specifies CASGWEGGSYEQYF.